The 32 T cell receptor beta chains below come from one sample, sequenced in a study of Tregs in tolerant kidney transplant recipients. Sequencing used immunoSEQ multiplex PCR; TCRdb keeps in-frame clones, though not all of them. The sample includes 50,000 to 80,000 clones, roughly 98% seen only once; the top ten take 0.34%. Sample: Tregs from blood, taken before the transplant. These receptor sequences come from a human donor who received a combined kidney and bone marrow transplant.

The V call is TRBV7-2, the J call TRBJ2-7, with D possibly being TRBD2 (5 bases). Germline V gene lookup returns CDR1 SGHTA and CDR2 FQGNSA. The CDR3 contains 15 residues. The V gene lost 2 bases and the J gene lost 2 bases, with 13 bases spanning the gap. This chain's CDR3 is CASSLSLGLPYEQYF. The CDR3 DNA sequence: TGTGCCAGCAGCTTATCACTAGGTTTGCCCTACGAGCAGTACTTC.

The rearrangement joins TRBV9 to TRBJ2-7; D gene ambiguous. CDR3 length equals 17 residues. CDR1 and CDR2 from the germline V gene are SGDLS and YYNGEE. V gave up 0 bases and J gave up 2 bases, with 18 bases separating them. CDR3: CASSVAVLDISPYEQYF. CDR3 DNA sequence: TGTGCCAGCAGCGTAGCTGTTCTCGACATATCCCCCTACGAGCAGTACTTC.

The V call is TRBV7-9, the J call TRBJ2-7; a possible D gene is TRBD1 (6 bases). This CDR3 region has 16 residues. Germline assignment: CDR1 SEHNR and CDR2 FQNEAQ (reference sequence). Deletions cut 1 base from V and 2 bases from J, with 15 bases between. This chain's CDR3 is CASSLVGSGATYEQYF. The CDR3 nucleotides read TGTGCCAGCAGCTTAGTTGGGTCAGGGGCGACCTACGAGCAGTACTTC.

The chain links TRBV7-3 to TRBJ2-7; 7 bases are a match to TRBD2. The V segment lost 1 base and the J segment 2 bases; nucleotides outside the gene matches: 5. This CDR3 contains 15 residues. Germline assignment: CDR1 SGHTA and CDR2 FQGTGA. This CDR3 reads CASSLKPSGPYEQYF. CDR3 bases: TGTGCCAGCAGCTTAAAGCCTAGCGGCCCCTACGAGCAGTACTTC. The full variable domain, with the rest looked up from reference TRBV7-3 and TRBJ2-7, is GAGVSQTPSNKVTEKGKYVELRCDPISGHTALYWYRQSLGQGPEFLIYFQGTGAADDSGLPNDRFFAVRPEGSVSTLKIQRTERGDSAVYLCASSLKPSGPYEQYFGPGTRLTVT.

The V call is TRBV4-2, the J call TRBJ1-4; D ambiguous. Germline-derived CDR1 and CDR2 are LGHNA and YNFKEQ. Deletions cut 4 bases from V and 4 bases from J, with 16 bases between. CDR3 size: 16 residues. CDR3 in DNA: TGTGCCAGCAGCCCCCCCGCTGGCCGACATAATGAAAAACTGTTTTTT. Its translation: CASSPPAGRHNEKLFF.

This clone was found a few times. The rearrangement uses TRBV5-5 and TRBJ2-4, with 7 bases lining up with TRBD2. Trimming at V came to 4 bases and at J to 8 bases, leaving 0 bases not matched to a gene. Germline CDR1 is SGHKS and CDR2 is YYEKEE (reference sequence). The CDR3 runs 11 residues. CDR3 residues: CASSRGDIQYF. The CDR3 coding sequence is TGTGCCAGCAGCCGGGGGGACATTCAGTACTTC.

The chain joins TRBV5-1 to TRBJ2-2; 7 bases align to TRBD1. Germline CDR1 and CDR2: SGHRS and YFSETQ. V was pared by 4 bases and J by 6 bases, with 6 bases of the junction left unmatched. The CDR3 contains 14 residues. The DNA for the CDR3 is TGCGCCAGCAGCACGCAAGGGACAGCCGGGGAGCTGTTTTTT. Protein: CASSTQGTAGELFF.

This chain joins TRBV6-1 and TRBJ1-4; 9 bases match TRBD1. This CDR3 has 13 amino acids. The V and J ends lost 7 bases and 8 bases, in that order; junction bases with no gene match: 5. The germline gives CDR1 MNHNS, CDR2 SASEGT. The CDR3 loop is CASKDRGGEKLFF. The DNA of the CDR3 is TGTGCCAGCAAGGACAGGGGAGGCGAAAAACTGTTTTTT.

The chain carries TRBV7-9 and TRBJ2-5; possible D gene TRBD2, 7 bases. Germline assignment: CDR1 SEHNR and CDR2 FQNEAQ (reference sequence). This CDR3 is 18 amino acids long. Trimming removed 1 base from V and 4 bases from J, with 22 bases in between. In DNA, the CDR3 is TGTGCCAGCAGCTTAGGATCATCTAGGGGGAGGGCCTCAGAGACCCAGTACTTC. Protein product: CASSLGSSRGRASETQYF.

This chain connects TRBV10-3 to TRBJ1-2; TRBD1 matches 8 bases. The CDR3 consists of 12 residues. J was trimmed by 6 bases and V by 10 bases; bases with no gene match: 7. Germline V gene sequence: CDR1 ENHRY, CDR2 SYGVKD. The CDR3 DNA is TGTGCCAGCGGACAGGGCATCCATGGCTACACCTTC. It yields the protein CASGQGIHGYTF.

The gene calls are TRBV4-1 and TRBJ1-2; D unresolved. The germline CDR1 and CDR2 sequences are MGHRA and YSYEKL. The CDR3 sequence is 14 residues long. V gave up 0 bases and J gave up 4 bases, with 9 bases separating them. The CDR3 DNA reads TGCGCCAGCAGCCAAGAAACGGTTATCTATGGCTACACCTTC. Amino acids: CASSQETVIYGYTF.

The chain couples TRBV11-1 to TRBJ2-6; D is possibly TRBD2 (5 bases). Germline lookup yields CDR1 SGHAT and CDR2 FQDESV (reference sequence). V gave up 5 bases and J gave up 1 base, with 15 bases separating them. The CDR3 runs to 17 residues. CDR3 sequence: CASSHTSRGSGANVLTF. DNA of the CDR3: TGTGCCAGCAGCCACACCTCCCGGGGATCTGGGGCCAACGTCCTGACTTTC.

The chain carries TRBV18 and TRBJ1-2; 7 bases are a match to TRBD1. With 4 bases clipped from V and 4 bases from J, the junction kept 3 bases outside the gene matches. The germline gives CDR1 KGHSH, CDR2 LQKENI. This CDR3 comprises 13 residues. In DNA, the CDR3 is TGTGCCAGCTCACGGGACAGCATCTATGGCTACACCTTC. Amino acids: CASSRDSIYGYTF.

The rearrangement uses TRBV10-3 and TRBJ2-5; D call uncertain. The germline V gene has CDR1 ENHRY and CDR2 SYGVKD. With 5 bases removed from V and 1 base from J, the gap between germline ends came to 11 bases. The CDR3 loop spans 14 amino acids. This chain's CDR3 is CAISPSVFQETQYF. The CDR3 nucleotides read TGTGCCATCAGTCCGTCGGTGTTCCAAGAGACCCAGTACTTC.

The CDR3 DNA is TGTGCCAGCTCACCATTCAATCAGGGTTCGTCCGATACGCAGTATTTT. This gives the protein CASSPFNQGSSDTQYF. V usage is TRBV18 and J usage is TRBJ2-3, with D possibly being TRBD1 (5 bases). Per germline, CDR1 KGHSH and CDR2 LQKENI. The CDR3 contains 16 residues. V was trimmed by 2 bases and J by 6 bases, leaving 18 bases between them.

The chain couples TRBV5-4 to TRBJ2-5; 12 bases are a match to TRBD2. This CDR3 is 16 amino acids long. Germline V CDR1 and CDR2: SGHNT, YYREEE (reference sequence). Trimming took 4 bases from V and 5 from J; bases not matched to a gene: 9. In DNA, the CDR3 is TGTGCCAGCAGCCCCGGACTAGCGGGGATCCGGGAGACCCAGTACTTC. This encodes CASSPGLAGIRETQYF.

V usage is TRBV6-5 and J usage is TRBJ2-1; 7 bases are shared with TRBD1. CDR3 length: 12 residues. The germline V gene has CDR1 MNHEY and CDR2 SVGAGI. Trimming removed 10 bases from V and 7 bases from J; junction bases left unmatched: 7. The CDR3 region is CANNRGLNEQFF. DNA for the CDR3: TGTGCCAACAACAGGGGTCTGAATGAGCAGTTCTTC.

V is TRBV19 and J is TRBJ2-2; TRBD1 is a possible D gene (5 bases). Trimming left V 5 bases short and J 8 bases short, with 15 bases between. The germline V gene encodes CDR1 LNHDA and CDR2 SQIVND (reference sequence). The CDR3 loop spans 14 amino acids. The DNA of the CDR3 is TGTGCCAGTAGTTCCCAACCAGGGTCTGGGGAGCTGTTTTTT. This codes for CASSSQPGSGELFF. Filled out from reference TRBV19 and TRBJ2-2, the complete variable domain reads DGGITQSPKYLFRKEGQNVTLSCEQNLNHDAMYWYRQDPGQGLRLIYYSQIVNDFQKGDIAEGYSVSREKKESFPLTVTSAQKNPTAFYLCASSSQPGSGELFFGEGSRLTVL.

This sequence joins TRBV7-9 and TRBJ2-3; perhaps TRBD2 as D (6 bases). The CDR3 is made up of 16 amino acids. The germline V gene has CDR1 SEHNR and CDR2 FQNEAQ (reference sequence). Trimming left V 7 bases short and J 6 bases short, with 23 bases between. The CDR3 DNA reads as TGTGCCAGCATCGCCTCCTTGGTGGCGGGGACTGATACGCAGTATTTT. Encoded protein: CASIASLVAGTDTQYF.

The gene calls are TRBV7-2 and TRBJ1-6, with 8 nucleotides matching TRBD1. The CDR3 loop spans 15 amino acids. The junction had 8 bases not matched to a gene; V was cut back by 3 bases and J by 10 bases. CDR1 and CDR2 (germline): SGHTA, FQGNSA. The CDR3 nucleotides are TGTGCCAGCAGCTTCGCAGGGGGCTATCAATCACCCCTCCACTTT. It specifies CASSFAGGYQSPLHF.

The chain links TRBV28 to TRBJ2-1; D unresolved. The germline V gene has CDR1 MDHEN and CDR2 SYDVKM. This CDR3 comprises 12 residues. V was trimmed by 6 bases and J by 4 bases, leaving 7 bases between them. CDR3 sequence reads: CASSPRYNEQFF. CDR3 in DNA: TGTGCCAGCAGCCCTCGTTACAATGAGCAGTTCTTC.

The chain carries TRBV10-3 and TRBJ1-1; 7 nucleotides match TRBD1. J gave up 5 bases and V 7 bases, and 7 bases lay outside the gene matches. The CDR3 totals 13 residues. CDR1 ENHRY and CDR2 SYGVKD come from the germline V gene. The CDR3 here is CAIKRQGGTEAFF. In DNA, the CDR3 is TGTGCCATCAAGCGACAGGGAGGTACTGAAGCTTTCTTT.

V and J are TRBV18 and TRBJ2-7, with a possible D match to TRBD2 (5 bases). Germline V gene sequence: CDR1 KGHSH, CDR2 LQKENI. The V gene lost 3 bases and the J gene lost 2 bases, with 11 bases spanning the gap. There are 14 residues in the CDR3. The CDR3 bases are TGTGCCAGCTCACCGAGGGCCCCGACCTACGAGCAGTACTTC. Translated: CASSPRAPTYEQYF.

This chain connects TRBV29-1 to TRBJ1-4; a weak D match, TRBD1 (6 bases). Germline CDR1 and CDR2: SQVTM and ANQGSEA. The CDR3 loop spans 13 amino acids. V lost 7 bases and J lost 2, with 11 bases in between. CDR3 DNA sequence: TGCAGCGCCCGGACAGTGACTAATGAAAAACTGTTTTTT. It specifies CSARTVTNEKLFF.

V gene TRBV30 combines with J gene TRBJ2-1; no clear D. The germline V gene encodes CDR1 GTSNPN and CDR2 SVGIG (reference sequence). V dropped 4 bases and J dropped 9 bases, with 19 bases sitting between them. The length of the CDR3 is 14 residues. The CDR3: CAWIRLTTPGEQFF. The CDR3, as DNA: TGTGCCTGGATCAGATTAACGACCCCGGGTGAGCAGTTCTTC.

The gene calls are TRBV27 and TRBJ2-7; 14 nucleotides agree with TRBD2. J was trimmed by 3 bases and V by 1 base; bases with no gene match: 2. Germline CDR1 and CDR2: MNHEY and SMNVEV (reference sequence). The CDR3 has 16 residues. This CDR3 reads CASSLLGLAGVYEQYF. DNA for the CDR3: TGTGCCAGCAGTTTATTGGGACTAGCGGGAGTCTACGAGCAGTACTTC.

The rearrangement joins TRBV10-3 to TRBJ2-3; the D gene is possibly TRBD2 (6 bases). V lost 4 bases and J lost 4, with 15 bases in between. This CDR3 has 15 amino acids. Germline lookup yields CDR1 ENHRY and CDR2 SYGVKD. This chain's CDR3 is CAISALSGTADTQYF. CDR3 DNA: TGTGCCATCAGTGCACTATCTGGGACTGCAGATACGCAGTATTTT.

The chain uses TRBV7-2 and TRBJ2-7; 7 bases agree with TRBD2. There are 15 residues in the CDR3. Germline V CDR1 and CDR2: SGHTA, FQGNSA. After removal of 7 bases from V and 6 bases from J, the junction contained 15 bases not matched to a gene. DNA for the CDR3: TGTGCCAGCACCGATTCGGGGGGTTTTTTGGGCGAGCAGTACTTC. This translates into CASTDSGGFLGEQYF.

The chain recombines TRBV7-9 with TRBJ2-3; 8 bases are shared with TRBD1. Per the germline V gene, CDR1 is SEHNR and CDR2 is FQNEAQ (reference sequence). V was pared by 1 base and J by 15 bases, with 6 bases of the junction left unmatched. CDR3 length equals 12 residues. CDR3 in amino acids: CASSLGRGRVYF. The CDR3 coding sequence is TGTGCCAGCAGCTTAGGCAGGGGGCGCGTTTATTTT. The full variable domain, completed using reference TRBV7-9 and TRBJ2-3, is DTGVSQNPRHKITKRGQNVTFRCDPISEHNRLYWYRQTLGQGPEFLTYFQNEAQLEKSRLLSDRFSAERPKGSFSTLEIQRTEQGDSAMYLCASSLGRGRVYFGPGTRLTVL.

The J gene is TRBJ1-3, the V gene TRBV5-4, with D perhaps matching TRBD1 (5 bases). Germline V CDR1 and CDR2: SGHNT, YYREEE (reference sequence). The V end lost 2 bases, the J end lost 3 bases, and 15 bases lay between the germline ends. This CDR3 spans 16 amino acids. The CDR3 loop is CASSLSRGMDGNTIYF. In DNA, the CDR3 is TGTGCCAGCAGCTTAAGTAGGGGCATGGATGGAAACACCATATATTTT.

The gene calls are TRBV28 and TRBJ2-7, with 8 bases identical to TRBD2. V was pared by 2 bases and J by 3 bases, with 6 bases of the junction left unmatched. CDR1 and CDR2 from the germline V gene are MDHEN and SYDVKM. The CDR3 runs 15 residues. CDR3 sequence (DNA): TGTGCCAGCAGTTTAGCGGGAGGAGTGGTCTACGAGCAGTACTTC. It is translated as CASSLAGGVVYEQYF.

The rearrangement links TRBV5-1 to TRBJ2-2, with D maybe TRBD1 (5 bases). The CDR3 is 13 residues long. Germline-derived CDR1 and CDR2 are SGHRS and YFSETQ. The V end lost 5 bases, the J end lost 3 bases, and 8 bases lay between the germline ends. This CDR3 is CASRGQHTGELFF. The CDR3 nucleotides read TGCGCCAGCAGAGGACAACACACCGGGGAGCTGTTTTTT.